This paragraph covers one T cell receptor (beta chain) sequence. Which antigen it targets is not known. No per-base quality is available; no much larger clone lies one base away. The sample comes from a study of blood T cell repertoires in COVID-19 (dated by TCRdb to 2018 to 2021). Regarding the research as a whole: Samples from collaborators originated in the United States, Italy and Spain and spanned both the acute and convalescent phases of COVID-19. The material from the prospective study consisted of cDNA or gDNA derived from T cells, B-cell-depleted T cells, or PBMCs. The dataset comprised deeply sampled blood TCRbeta repertoires from subjects exposed to, actively infected with, or recovered from COVID-19. The repertoires were released in a freely available public database intended as a resource for research on the immune response to SARS-CoV-2. The samples were drawn from the first 160 participants of the ongoing ImmuneRACE study and from 950 to 1,500 subjects provided by 6 global collaborators. The sample metadata nearly always contained a de-identified subject ID, COVID-19 status, age in years and sex. Where available, HLA class I and class II types were taken from metadata supplied by the sample provider and were not determined by assay-based typing. General study outcomes and caveats: How much clinical and demographic metadata was included differed by source and by participant, and the metadata was provided uncurated.

The immunoSEQ Assay, a bias-controlled multiplex PCR, was used to amplify TCRbeta CDR3 regions from genomic DNA. In the original analysis: Nucleated cell counts per sample were estimated from amplification of reference gene primers within the assay. To quantify the absolute abundance of each unique TCRbeta CDR3 rearrangement, sequence reads were collapsed and filtered. For each sample, productive Simpson clonality was calculated by taking the square root of Simpson's diversity index across productive rearrangements. TCRdb obtained this table from immuneACCESS and retained in-frame rearrangements with V and J assigned. These tables miss some clones; where compared with another copy, unresolved V genes account for less than half of the shortfall, and the remainder is unexplained. V and J calls plus clone size are reproduced from that table; the DNA served to infer D and trimming. This sample is represented by 81,000 or so clones; about 89% of them were singletons. The ten largest clones capture approximately 12% of the sample.

V and J lose 5 bases and 4 bases, and a span of 11 bases separates them. The cysteine opens and the phenylalanine closes a CDR3 of 13 amino acids. The read is trimmed to its CDR3 DNA, 39 bases read in frame from base 1. CDR1 MNHEY and CDR2 SVGAGI are derived from the germline V gene. The collaborating institutions used their own protocols to collect whole blood in K2EDTA tubes. For TCRbeta analysis, collaborators shipped samples in one of three forms: frozen whole blood, isolated PBMCs, or DNA extracted from either of those sample types. The clonotype comes from a man in his 70s with active or convalescent COVID-19. Sample: peripheral blood. The V and J genes are TRBV6-5 and TRBJ1-2; TRBD1 is a weak D gene call, 5 bases matching. The CDR3 reads CASSPGTSYGYTF. The DNA sequence is as follows: TGTGCCAGCAGTCCCGGGACTTCCTATGGCTACACCTTC.